Presented here are 26 T cell receptor beta chains from one specimen sequenced in a study of neurological immune-mediated disorders. One entry per CDR3 protein, called by TCRdb with MiXCR from the 5' RACE reads. Among some 79,000 distinct CDR3 sequences listed, about 14% were seen once. Sample: PBMCs. The receptor source for this set is a woman aged 50 to 65 in good health.

This clonotype was counted many times. The chain couples TRBV29-1 to TRBJ1-5; TRBD1 agrees at 8 bases. CDR3 size: 15 residues. V was clipped by 7 bases and J by 2 bases; unmatched bases: 10. CDR1 SQVTM and CDR2 ANQGSEA come from the germline V gene. CDR3 residues: CSASNGQGGNQPQHF. The CDR3 coding sequence is TGCAGCGCTTCGAATGGACAGGGAGGCAATCAGCCCCAGCATTTT.

This clonotype showed up just a few times. A much more abundant neighbour one base away suggests this may be a read error. This chain uses TRBV7-7 with TRBJ1-1; 7 bases are shared with TRBD1. Germline V gene sequence: CDR1 SSHAT, CDR2 FNYEAQ (reference sequence). The CDR3 is made up of 13 amino acids. DNA of the CDR3: TGTGCCAGCAGTCAGACAGGGAACACTGGAGCTTTCTTT. This sequence encodes CASSQTGNTGAFF.

Sample share makes this clonotype medium-sized (0.01 to 0.1%). The chain links TRBV5-1 to TRBJ2-7; D uncertain. Germline V gene lookup returns CDR1 SGHRS and CDR2 YFSETQ. CDR3 length: 12 residues. V lost 0 bases, J lost 5 bases, and 6 bases lay in between. CDR3 bases: TGCGCCAGCAGCTTGGAGGCGAACGAGCAGTACTTC. It yields the protein CASSLEANEQYF.

In its sample, this clonotype was seen many times. V usage is TRBV12-5 and J usage is TRBJ1-1, with 9 bases fitting TRBD1. The CDR3 runs to 15 residues. The germline gives CDR1 LGHNT, CDR2 FRNRAP. The V gene end was trimmed by 1 base and the J gene end by 1 base; junction bases not matched to a gene: 1. The chain's CDR3 is CASGLGQGENTEAFF. The DNA for the CDR3 is TGTGCTAGTGGTTTGGGACAGGGGGAGAACACTGAAGCTTTCTTT.

This clonotype was detected ten times or more. The V and J genes are TRBV5-1 and TRBJ1-5; D remains unclear. This CDR3 comprises 15 residues. Trimming took 4 bases from V and 2 from J, leaving 13 bases between them. The V gene's germline CDR1 is SGHRS and CDR2 YFSETQ. CDR3 in DNA: TGCGCCAGCAGCAGGGCGGGTGATGGCAATCAGCCCCAGCATTTT. The encoded protein is CASSRAGDGNQPQHF.

The sample holds many counts of this clonotype. This chain links TRBV29-1 with TRBJ1-5, with D perhaps matching TRBD1 (6 bases). The CDR3 consists of 13 residues. V lost 6 bases and J 3 bases, leaving 12 bases between the germline ends. Germline V lookup: CDR1 SQVTM, CDR2 ANQGSEA. The CDR3 DNA reads TGCAGCGTCCTTGGGGACAACAATCAGCCCCAGCATTTT. It specifies CSVLGDNNQPQHF. Filled out from reference TRBV29-1 and TRBJ1-5, the complete variable domain reads SAVISQKPSRDICQRGTSLTIQCQVDSQVTMMFWYRQQPGQSLTLIATANQGSEATYESGFVIDKFPISRPNLTFSTLTVSNMSPEDSSIYLCSVLGDNNQPQHFGDGTRLSIL.

This clonotype has a handful of counts. The J gene is TRBJ2-1, the V gene TRBV7-6, with D unresolved. V shed 4 bases and J shed 7 bases, with 11 bases lying between them. This CDR3 has 13 amino acids. Germline-derived CDR1 and CDR2 are SGHVS and FNYEAQ. The CDR3 nucleotides read TGTGCCAGCAGCTACGCTAGTTATAATGAGCAGTTCTTC. Its protein product is CASSYASYNEQFF.

At least ten counts were recorded for this clonotype. The chain combines TRBV5-1 with TRBJ2-7; the match to TRBD2 covers 7 bases. Germline values: CDR1 SGHRS, CDR2 YFSETQ. V dropped 4 bases and J dropped 1; count of bases not matched to a gene: 11. This CDR3 comprises 16 residues. CDR3: CASSPGGSGTSYEQYF. CDR3 bases: TGCGCCAGCAGCCCTGGGGGGAGCGGGACTTCCTACGAGCAGTACTTC.

This clonotype has ten or more counts. The DNA of the CDR3 is TGTGCCAGCAGTTACTCTGGCCGGGGAGGTGGTAATTCACCCCTCCACTTT. Amino acid sequence: CASSYSGRGGGNSPLHF. The rearrangement joins TRBV6-5 to TRBJ1-6; no firm D call. The CDR3 loop spans 17 amino acids. With 0 bases removed from V and 6 bases from J, the gap between germline ends came to 15 bases. The germline V gene encodes CDR1 MNHEY and CDR2 SVGAGI.

This clonotype appeared many times. This chain connects TRBV3-1 to TRBJ2-7; TRBD1 or TRBD2 may be the D gene (5 bases each). The CDR3 spans 14 residues. Germline lookup yields CDR1 LGHDT and CDR2 YNNKEL (reference sequence). V gave up 4 bases and J gave up 3 bases, with 13 bases separating them. DNA for the CDR3: TGTGCCAGCAGCCTGGCTGGGGGATTCTACGAGCAGTACTTC. It specifies CASSLAGGFYEQYF.

This clonotype was counted at least ten times. The chain combines TRBV20-1 with TRBJ2-5; no clear D. Germline lookup yields CDR1 DFQATT and CDR2 SNEGSKA (reference sequence). This CDR3 is built from 14 residues. V was shortened by 3 bases and J by 5 bases, with 16 bases between the two germline ends. CDR3 sequence: CSASPTEILETQYF. DNA for the CDR3: TGCAGTGCTAGCCCCACAGAAATCTTGGAGACCCAGTACTTC.

This clonotype occurred many times. This chain uses TRBV3-1 with TRBJ2-7; 12 bases agree with TRBD2. V dropped 4 bases and J dropped 6; count of bases not matched to a gene: 4. Per the germline V gene, CDR1 is LGHDT and CDR2 is YNNKEL (reference sequence). The CDR3 totals 14 residues. The CDR3, as DNA: TGTGCCAGCAGCCTGGGACTAGCGGGTCGCGAGCAGTACTTC. Protein: CASSLGLAGREQYF.

This clonotype was recorded many times. This chain uses TRBV28 with TRBJ1-5, with 9 bases matching TRBD1. CDR1 is MDHEN, CDR2 SYDVKM, per germline. The ends lost 8 bases at V and 0 bases at J; junction bases unmatched: 11. The CDR3 length is 17 residues. CDR3 sequence reads: CASGQGTGIYSNQPQHF. For the CDR3, the DNA is TGTGCCAGCGGCCAAGGGACAGGGATATATAGCAATCAGCCCCAGCATTTT.

With respect to this clonotype: A much more abundant neighbour one base away suggests this may be a read error. The chain couples TRBV6-5 to TRBJ2-1; 14 bases match TRBD2. The CDR3 has 18 amino acids. Germline CDR1 MNHEY, CDR2 SVGAGI. CDR3 DNA sequence: TGTGCCAGCAGTTCGACTAGCGGGGGGGCTCACTCCTACTATGAGCAGTTCTTC. It yields the protein CASSSTSGGAHSYYEQFF.

This clonotype appeared many times. This chain joins TRBV3-1 and TRBJ2-7; TRBD2 matches at 9 bases. With 6 bases clipped from V and 4 bases from J, the junction kept 7 bases outside the gene matches. Germline V gene sequence: CDR1 LGHDT, CDR2 YNNKEL (reference sequence). The CDR3 loop spans 14 amino acids. The CDR3 spells CASSPFSGGYEQYF. The CDR3 DNA reads as TGTGCCAGCAGTCCATTTAGCGGGGGTTACGAGCAGTACTTC.

This clonotype was counted many times. The chain employs TRBV5-1 and TRBJ2-3; 8 bases agree with TRBD1. This CDR3 is 19 amino acids long. Trimming removed 3 bases from V and 0 bases from J; junction bases left unmatched: 15. Germline V lookup: CDR1 SGHRS, CDR2 YFSETQ. The CDR3 loop reads CASSSLPGQVSSSTDTQYF. DNA for the CDR3: TGCGCCAGCAGCTCTCTCCCGGGACAGGTCTCTAGCAGCACAGATACGCAGTATTTT.

The sample holds many counts of this clonotype. The rearrangement links TRBV3-1 to TRBJ1-1, with D possibly being TRBD1 (5 bases). V lost 1 base and J 4 bases, leaving 16 bases between the germline ends. Germline V gene lookup returns CDR1 LGHDT and CDR2 YNNKEL (reference sequence). The CDR3 totals 16 residues. For the CDR3, the DNA is TGTGCCAGCAGCCAAGGGGGACGGGGAGTAGTCACTGAAGCTTTCTTT. It encodes CASSQGGRGVVTEAFF.

There are many counts of this clonotype. The genes are TRBV5-1 and TRBJ1-1, with D maybe TRBD1 (6 bases). Germline V gives CDR1 SGHRS, CDR2 YFSETQ. The ends were cut back, 2 bases at V and 3 bases at J, with 11 bases in the middle. The CDR3 has 14 amino acids. The CDR3 loop is CASSLQGGDTEAFF. CDR3 bases: TGCGCCAGCAGCTTACAGGGAGGTGACACTGAAGCTTTCTTT.

The chain uses TRBV5-1 and TRBJ2-1; D is possibly TRBD2 (5 bases). The CDR3 loop spans 14 amino acids. CDR1 is SGHRS and CDR2 is YFSETQ in the germline V gene. V dropped 1 base and J dropped 8 bases, with 13 bases sitting between them. CDR3 DNA: TGCGCCAGCAGCTTGAAAGCGGAGAAGTATGAGCAGTTCTTC. Its translation: CASSLKAEKYEQFF. Supplemented by reference TRBV5-1 and TRBJ2-1, the full variable domain reads KAGVTQTPRYLIKTRGQQVTLSCSPISGHRSVSWYQQTPGQGLQFLFEYFSETQRNKGNFPGRFSGRQFSNSRSEMNVSTLELGDSALYLCASSLKAEKYEQFFGPGTRLTVL.

This clonotype appeared many times. The CDR3 spells CASRATATLPAFF. In nucleotides, the CDR3 is TGTGCCAGCAGGGCCACAGCAACCCTGCCAGCTTTCTTT. This chain links TRBV6-1 with TRBJ1-1; D is uncertain. CDR1 is MNHNS and CDR2 is SASEGT in the germline V gene. With 6 bases removed from V and 10 bases from J, the gap between germline ends came to 18 bases. CDR3 length equals 13 residues.

The CDR3: CASSLWTTKSYEQYF. The CDR3 nucleotides read TGTGCCAGCAGCTTATGGACTACAAAAAGCTACGAGCAGTACTTC. This chain joins TRBV7-2 and TRBJ2-7; D is possibly TRBD2 (6 bases). The germline V gene encodes CDR1 SGHTA and CDR2 FQGNSA. The CDR3 covers 15 residues. V dropped 2 bases and J dropped 3 bases, with 14 bases sitting between them.

The table lists this clonotype with a few counts. V is TRBV5-1 and J is TRBJ2-1; D ambiguous. The length of the CDR3 is 16 residues. Germline V gene sequence: CDR1 SGHRS, CDR2 YFSETQ. V was trimmed by 1 base and J by 3 bases, leaving 14 bases between them. CDR3 DNA: TGCGCCAGCAGCTTGAGTGGCCGGTCCGACTACAATGAGCAGTTCTTC. This gives the protein CASSLSGRSDYNEQFF.

This clonotype was seen many times. The J gene is TRBJ2-3, the V gene TRBV12-3 or TRBV12-4, with D tentatively TRBD2 (6 bases). The CDR3 contains 15 residues. Trimming removed 7 bases at V and 1 base at J, with 15 bases between. CDR3 DNA sequence: TGTGCCAGCACCCGCGGGGCCGCGGGCACAGATACGCAGTATTTT. It encodes CASTRGAAGTDTQYF.

In its sample, this clonotype was seen many times. The chain employs TRBV5-1 and TRBJ2-7; 7 nucleotides align to TRBD2. Germline assignment: CDR1 SGHRS and CDR2 YFSETQ. Losses at the gene ends were 7 bases for V and 6 bases for J; bases not matched to a gene: 16. This CDR3 region has 15 residues. The DNA of the CDR3 is TGCGCCAGCTCGTCGGGTCATGGGGGGGTCGGCGAGCAGTACTTC. Its translation: CASSSGHGGVGEQYF.

The V gene is TRBV20-1, the J gene TRBJ2-5; TRBD1 matches at 8 bases. With 6 bases clipped from V and 6 bases from J, the junction kept 18 bases outside the gene matches. The CDR3 runs to 16 residues. Germline lookup yields CDR1 DFQATT and CDR2 SNEGSKA (reference sequence). DNA of the CDR3: TGCAGTGCGGGGGAAATAGGACAGGGAGGTGGAAAGACCCAGTACTTC. Residues: CSAGEIGQGGGKTQYF.

This clonotype was counted many times. The chain links TRBV29-1 to TRBJ1-1; 8 nucleotides line up with TRBD1. This CDR3 is built from 13 residues. The germline V gene encodes CDR1 SQVTM and CDR2 ANQGSEA. J was trimmed by 4 bases and V by 7 bases; bases with no gene match: 8. The chain's CDR3 is CSAATGVGTEAFF. CDR3 DNA: TGCAGCGCCGCGACAGGGGTGGGCACTGAAGCTTTCTTT. The full variable domain, its missing parts supplied by reference TRBV29-1 and TRBJ1-1, is SAVISQKPSRDICQRGTSLTIQCQVDSQVTMMFWYRQQPGQSLTLIATANQGSEATYESGFVIDKFPISRPNLTFSTLTVSNMSPEDSSIYLCSAATGVGTEAFFGQGTRLTVV.